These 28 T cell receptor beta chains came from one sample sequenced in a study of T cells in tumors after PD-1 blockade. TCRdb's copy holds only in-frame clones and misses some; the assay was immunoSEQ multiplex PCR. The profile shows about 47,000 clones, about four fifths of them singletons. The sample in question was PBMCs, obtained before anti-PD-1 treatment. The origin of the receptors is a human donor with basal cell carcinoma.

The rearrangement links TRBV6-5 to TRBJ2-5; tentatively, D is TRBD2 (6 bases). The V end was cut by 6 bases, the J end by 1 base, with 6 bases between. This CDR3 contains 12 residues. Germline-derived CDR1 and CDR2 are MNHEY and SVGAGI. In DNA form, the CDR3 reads TGTGCCAGCAGGCGGGGCCAAGAGACCCAGTACTTC. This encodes CASRRGQETQYF.

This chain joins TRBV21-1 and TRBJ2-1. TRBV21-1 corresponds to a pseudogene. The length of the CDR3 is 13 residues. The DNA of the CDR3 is TGTGCCAGCAGCAAAGACCCAGACGATGAGCAGTTCTTC. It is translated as CASSKDPDDEQFF.

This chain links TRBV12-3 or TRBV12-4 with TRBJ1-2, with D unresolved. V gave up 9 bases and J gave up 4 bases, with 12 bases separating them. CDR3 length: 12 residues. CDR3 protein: CASLRTGYGYTF. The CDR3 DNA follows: TGTGCCAGTCTCCGGACGGGCTATGGCTACACCTTC.

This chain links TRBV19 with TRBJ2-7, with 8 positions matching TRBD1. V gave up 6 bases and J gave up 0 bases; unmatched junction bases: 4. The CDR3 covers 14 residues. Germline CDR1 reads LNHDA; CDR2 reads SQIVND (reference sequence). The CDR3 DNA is TGTGCCAGTAGCCGGGACAGGAGCTCCTACGAGCAGTACTTC. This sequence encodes CASSRDRSSYEQYF.

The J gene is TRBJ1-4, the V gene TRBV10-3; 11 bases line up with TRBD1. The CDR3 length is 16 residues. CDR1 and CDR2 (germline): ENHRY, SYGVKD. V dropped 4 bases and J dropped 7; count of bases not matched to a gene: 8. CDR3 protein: CAISGTGGGLGEKLFF. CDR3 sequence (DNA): TGTGCCATCAGTGGGACAGGGGGCGGTCTGGGTGAAAAACTGTTTTTT.

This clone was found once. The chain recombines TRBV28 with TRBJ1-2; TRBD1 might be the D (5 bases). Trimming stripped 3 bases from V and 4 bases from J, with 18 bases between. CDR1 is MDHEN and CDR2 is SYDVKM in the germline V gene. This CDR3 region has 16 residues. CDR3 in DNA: TGTGCCAGCAGTTTGGGTGGAGTAGGGGTATCCTATGGCTACACCTTC. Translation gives CASSLGGVGVSYGYTF.

The CDR3 nucleotides read TGCGCCAGCAGCTTGGAAGGCTACAATCAGCCCCAGCATTTT. Amino acids: CASSLEGYNQPQHF. The J gene is TRBJ1-5, the V gene TRBV5-1; no definite D call. Germline values: CDR1 SGHRS, CDR2 YFSETQ. Trimming took off 0 bases at V and 3 bases at J, with 7 bases between the two ends. The CDR3 consists of 14 residues.

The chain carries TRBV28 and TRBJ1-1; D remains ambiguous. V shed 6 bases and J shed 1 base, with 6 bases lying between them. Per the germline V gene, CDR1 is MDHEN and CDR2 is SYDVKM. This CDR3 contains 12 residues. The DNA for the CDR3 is TGTGCCAGCAGGGGGTGGAACACTGAAGCTTTCTTT. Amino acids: CASRGWNTEAFF.

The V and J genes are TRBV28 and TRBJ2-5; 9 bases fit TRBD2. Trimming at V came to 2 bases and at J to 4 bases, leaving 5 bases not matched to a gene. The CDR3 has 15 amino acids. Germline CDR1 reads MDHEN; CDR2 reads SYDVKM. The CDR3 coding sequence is TGTGCCAGCAGTTTACTGGCGGGGGGGCTAGAGACCCAGTACTTC. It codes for CASSLLAGGLETQYF. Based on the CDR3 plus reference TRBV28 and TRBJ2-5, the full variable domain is DVKVTQSSRYLVKRTGEKVFLECVQDMDHENMFWYRQDPGLGLRLIYFSYDVKMKEKGDIPEGYSVSREKKERFSLILESASTNQTSMYLCASSLLAGGLETQYFGPGTRLLVL.

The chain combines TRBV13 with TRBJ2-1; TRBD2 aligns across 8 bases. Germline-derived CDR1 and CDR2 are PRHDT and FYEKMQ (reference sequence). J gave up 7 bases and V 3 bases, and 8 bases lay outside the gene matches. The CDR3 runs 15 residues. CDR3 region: CASSLGGSGTNEQFF. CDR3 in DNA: TGTGCCAGCAGCTTGGGGGGTAGCGGGACAAATGAGCAGTTCTTC. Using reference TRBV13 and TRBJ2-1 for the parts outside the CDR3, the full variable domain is AAGVIQSPRHLIKEKRETATLKCYPIPRHDTVYWYQQGPGQDPQFLISFYEKMQSDKGSIPDRFSAQQFSDYHSELNMSSLELGDSALYFCASSLGGSGTNEQFFGPGTRLTVL.

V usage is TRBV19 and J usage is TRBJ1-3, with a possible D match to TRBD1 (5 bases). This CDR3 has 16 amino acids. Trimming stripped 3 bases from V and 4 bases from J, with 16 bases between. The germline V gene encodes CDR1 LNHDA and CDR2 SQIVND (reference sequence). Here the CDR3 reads CASSITGRATGNTIYF. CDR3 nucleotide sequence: TGTGCCAGTAGTATTACGGGCAGGGCCACCGGAAACACCATATATTTT.

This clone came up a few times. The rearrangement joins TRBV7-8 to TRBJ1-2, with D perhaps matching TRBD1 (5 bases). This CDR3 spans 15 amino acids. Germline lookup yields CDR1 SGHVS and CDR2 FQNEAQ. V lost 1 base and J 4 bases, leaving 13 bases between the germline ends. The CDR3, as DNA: TGTGCCAGCAGCTTAGTTGGGGGGTCCCCCTATGGCTACACCTTC. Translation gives CASSLVGGSPYGYTF.

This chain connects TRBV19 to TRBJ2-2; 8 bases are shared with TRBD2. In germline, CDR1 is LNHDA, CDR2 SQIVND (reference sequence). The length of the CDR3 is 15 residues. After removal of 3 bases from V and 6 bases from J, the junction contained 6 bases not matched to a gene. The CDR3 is CASSMAGGASGELFF. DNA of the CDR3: TGTGCCAGTAGTATGGCCGGGGGGGCCTCCGGGGAGCTGTTTTTT.

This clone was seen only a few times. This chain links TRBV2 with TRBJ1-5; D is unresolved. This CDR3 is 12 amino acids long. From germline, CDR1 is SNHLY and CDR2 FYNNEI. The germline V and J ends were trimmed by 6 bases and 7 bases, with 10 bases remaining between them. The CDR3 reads CASSRPLQPQHF. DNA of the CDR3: TGTGCCAGCAGCCGTCCCTTGCAGCCCCAGCATTTT.

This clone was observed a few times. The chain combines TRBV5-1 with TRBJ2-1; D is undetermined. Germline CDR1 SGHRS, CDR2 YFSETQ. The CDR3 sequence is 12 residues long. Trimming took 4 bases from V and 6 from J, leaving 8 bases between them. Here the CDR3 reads CASSPRTNEQFF. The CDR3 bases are TGCGCCAGCAGCCCCAGGACCAATGAGCAGTTCTTC.

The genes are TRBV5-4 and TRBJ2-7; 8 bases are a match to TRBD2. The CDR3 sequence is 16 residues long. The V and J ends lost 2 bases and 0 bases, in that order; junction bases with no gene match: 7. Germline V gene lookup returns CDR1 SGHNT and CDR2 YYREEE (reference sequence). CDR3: CASSLGVAGLSYEQYF. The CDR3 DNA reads TGTGCCAGCAGCTTAGGAGTAGCGGGGCTCTCCTACGAGCAGTACTTC. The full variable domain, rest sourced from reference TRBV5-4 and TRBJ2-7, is ETGVTQSPTHLIKTRGQQVTLRCSSQSGHNTVSWYQQALGQGPQFIFQYYREEENGRGNFPPRFSGLQFPNYSSELNVNALELDDSALYLCASSLGVAGLSYEQYFGPGTRLTVT.

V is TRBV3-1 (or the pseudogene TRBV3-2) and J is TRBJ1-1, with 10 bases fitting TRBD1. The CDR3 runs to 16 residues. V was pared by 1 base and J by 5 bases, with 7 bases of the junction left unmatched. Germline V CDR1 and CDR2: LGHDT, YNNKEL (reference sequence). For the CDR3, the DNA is TGTGCCAGCAGCCAAGGGCCCCTGGACAGGGGGACTGAAGCTTTCTTT. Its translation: CASSQGPLDRGTEAFF.

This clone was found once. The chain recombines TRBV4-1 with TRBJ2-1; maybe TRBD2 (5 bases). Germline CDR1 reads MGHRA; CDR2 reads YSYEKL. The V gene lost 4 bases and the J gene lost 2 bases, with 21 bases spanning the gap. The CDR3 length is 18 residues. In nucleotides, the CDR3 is TGCGCCAGCAGCCTAGCCCGGGGTTCCGCAGAAACCTACAATGAGCAGTTCTTC. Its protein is CASSLARGSAETYNEQFF.

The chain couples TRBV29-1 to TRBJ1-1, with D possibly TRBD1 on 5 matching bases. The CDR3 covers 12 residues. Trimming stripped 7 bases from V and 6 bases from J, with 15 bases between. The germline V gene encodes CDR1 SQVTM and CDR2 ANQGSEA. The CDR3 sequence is CSAGTRLPEAFF. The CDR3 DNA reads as TGCAGCGCCGGGACCCGGTTACCTGAAGCTTTCTTT. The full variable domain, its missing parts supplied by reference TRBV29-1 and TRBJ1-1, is SAVISQKPSRDICQRGTSLTIQCQVDSQVTMMFWYRQQPGQSLTLIATANQGSEATYESGFVIDKFPISRPNLTFSTLTVSNMSPEDSSIYLCSAGTRLPEAFFGQGTRLTVV.

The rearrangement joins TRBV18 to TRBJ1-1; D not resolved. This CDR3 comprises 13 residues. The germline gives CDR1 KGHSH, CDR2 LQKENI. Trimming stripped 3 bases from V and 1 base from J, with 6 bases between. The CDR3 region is CASSPQKNTEAFF. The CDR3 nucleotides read TGTGCCAGCTCACCCCAAAAGAACACTGAAGCTTTCTTT.

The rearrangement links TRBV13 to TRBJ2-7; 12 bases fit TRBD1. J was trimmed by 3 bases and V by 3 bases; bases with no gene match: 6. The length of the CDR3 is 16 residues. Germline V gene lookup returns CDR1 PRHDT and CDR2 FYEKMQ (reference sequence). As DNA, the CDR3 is TGTGCCAGCAGCTTGGAGGGGACAGGGGGCCTCTACGAGCAGTACTTC. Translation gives CASSLEGTGGLYEQYF.

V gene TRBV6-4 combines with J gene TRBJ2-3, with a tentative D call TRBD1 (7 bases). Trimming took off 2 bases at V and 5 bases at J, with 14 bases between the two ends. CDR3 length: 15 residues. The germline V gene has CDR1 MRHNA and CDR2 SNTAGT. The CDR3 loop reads CASSDNGGGVDTQYF. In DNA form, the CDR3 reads TGTGCCAGCAGTGACAATGGAGGGGGCGTAGATACGCAGTATTTT.

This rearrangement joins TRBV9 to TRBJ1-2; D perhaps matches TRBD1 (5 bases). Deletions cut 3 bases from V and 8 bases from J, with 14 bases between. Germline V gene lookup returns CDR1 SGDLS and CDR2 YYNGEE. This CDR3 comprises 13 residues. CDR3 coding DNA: TGTGCCAGCAGCGGCACCGGGACCACAGGCTACACCTTC. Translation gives CASSGTGTTGYTF.

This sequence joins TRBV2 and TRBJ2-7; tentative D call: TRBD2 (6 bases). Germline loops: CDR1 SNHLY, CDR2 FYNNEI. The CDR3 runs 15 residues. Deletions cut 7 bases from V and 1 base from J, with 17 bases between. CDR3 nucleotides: TGTGCCAGCACCCCTATCCCGGGACTTTCCTACGAGCAGTACTTC. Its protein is CASTPIPGLSYEQYF.

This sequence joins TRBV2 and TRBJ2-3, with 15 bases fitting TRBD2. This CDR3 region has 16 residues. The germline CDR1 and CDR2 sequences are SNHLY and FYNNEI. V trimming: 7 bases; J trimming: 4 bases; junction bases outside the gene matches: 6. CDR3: CASIGLAGGPPDTQYF. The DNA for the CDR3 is TGTGCCAGCATTGGACTAGCGGGAGGGCCCCCAGATACGCAGTATTTT.

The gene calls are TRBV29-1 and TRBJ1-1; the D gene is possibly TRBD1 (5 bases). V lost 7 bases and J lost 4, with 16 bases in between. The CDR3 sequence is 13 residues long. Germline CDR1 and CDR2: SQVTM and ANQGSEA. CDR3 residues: CSASLGGATEAFF. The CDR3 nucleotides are TGCAGCGCCTCACTAGGAGGGGCCACTGAAGCTTTCTTT.

Here the CDR3 reads CASSRDSLNQPQHF. CDR3 bases: TGTGCCAGTAGTAGGGACAGCTTAAATCAGCCCCAGCATTTT. The rearrangement links TRBV19 to TRBJ1-5, with TRBD1 matching 7 bases. The germline V gene encodes CDR1 LNHDA and CDR2 SQIVND (reference sequence). J gave up 4 bases and V 4 bases, and 4 bases lay outside the gene matches. The CDR3 has 14 residues.

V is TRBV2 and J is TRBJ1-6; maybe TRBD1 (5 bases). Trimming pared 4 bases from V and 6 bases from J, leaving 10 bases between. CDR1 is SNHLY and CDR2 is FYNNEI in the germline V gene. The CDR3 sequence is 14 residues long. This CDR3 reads CASSGGQGNSPLHF. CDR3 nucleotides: TGTGCCAGCAGTGGGGGCCAGGGTAATTCACCCCTCCACTTT. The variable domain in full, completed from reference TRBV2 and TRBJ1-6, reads EPEVTQTPSHQVTQMGQEVILRCVPISNHLYFYWYRQILGQKVEFLVSFYNNEISEKSEIFDDQFSVERPDGSNFTLKIRSTKLEDSAMYFCASSGGQGNSPLHFGNGTRLTVT.